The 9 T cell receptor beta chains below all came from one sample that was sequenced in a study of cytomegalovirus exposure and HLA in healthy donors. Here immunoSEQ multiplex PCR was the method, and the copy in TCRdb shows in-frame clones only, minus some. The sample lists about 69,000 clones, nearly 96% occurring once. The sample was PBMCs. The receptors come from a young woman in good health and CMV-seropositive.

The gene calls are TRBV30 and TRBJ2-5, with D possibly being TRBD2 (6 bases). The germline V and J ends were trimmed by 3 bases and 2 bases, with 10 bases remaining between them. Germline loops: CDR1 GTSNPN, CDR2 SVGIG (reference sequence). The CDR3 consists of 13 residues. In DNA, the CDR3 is TGTGCCTGGAGCAGGGAGGTACAAGAGACCCAGTACTTC. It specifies CAWSREVQETQYF. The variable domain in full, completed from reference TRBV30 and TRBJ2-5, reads SQTIHQWPATLVQPVGSPLSLECTVEGTSNPNLYWYRQAAGRGLQLLFYSVGIGQISSEVPQNLSASRPQDRQFILSSKKLLLSDSGFYLCAWSREVQETQYFGPGTRLLVL.

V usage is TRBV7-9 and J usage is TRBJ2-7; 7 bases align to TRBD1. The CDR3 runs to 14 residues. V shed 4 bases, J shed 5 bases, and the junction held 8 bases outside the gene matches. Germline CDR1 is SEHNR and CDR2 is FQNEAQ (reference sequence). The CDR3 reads CASSSAGGRNEQYF. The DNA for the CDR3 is TGTGCCAGCAGCTCGGCAGGGGGTCGAAACGAGCAGTACTTC.

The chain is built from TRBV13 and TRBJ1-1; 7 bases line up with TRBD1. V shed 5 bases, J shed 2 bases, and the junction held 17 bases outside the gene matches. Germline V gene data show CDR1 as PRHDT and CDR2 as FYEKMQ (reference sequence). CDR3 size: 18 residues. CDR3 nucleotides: TGTGCCAGCAGCAATAAACGACGGACAGGAGGAGGTAACACTGAAGCTTTCTTT. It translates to CASSNKRRTGGGNTEAFF.

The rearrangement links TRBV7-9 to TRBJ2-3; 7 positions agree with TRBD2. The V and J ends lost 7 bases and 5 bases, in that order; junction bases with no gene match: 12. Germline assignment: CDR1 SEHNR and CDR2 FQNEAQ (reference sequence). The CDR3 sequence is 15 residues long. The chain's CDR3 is CASTKTAGEEDTQYF. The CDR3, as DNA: TGTGCCAGCACCAAGACGGCGGGAGAGGAAGATACGCAGTATTTT.

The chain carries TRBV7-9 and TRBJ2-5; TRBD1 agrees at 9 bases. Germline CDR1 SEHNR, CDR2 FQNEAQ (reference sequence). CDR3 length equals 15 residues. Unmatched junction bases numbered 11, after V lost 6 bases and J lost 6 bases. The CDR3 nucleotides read TGTGCCAGCAGACCTACAGGGGGCGCGAGGAAGACCCAGTACTTC. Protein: CASRPTGGARKTQYF.

DNA of the CDR3: TGTGCCAGCAGCTTTGGACAGGTCTCTGAAGCTTTCTTT. Protein sequence: CASSFGQVSEAFF. This rearrangement joins TRBV7-2 to TRBJ1-1; 7 nucleotides agree with TRBD1. CDR1 is SGHTA and CDR2 is FQGNSA in the germline V gene. This CDR3 spans 13 amino acids. Trimming removed 3 bases from V and 6 bases from J; junction bases left unmatched: 4.

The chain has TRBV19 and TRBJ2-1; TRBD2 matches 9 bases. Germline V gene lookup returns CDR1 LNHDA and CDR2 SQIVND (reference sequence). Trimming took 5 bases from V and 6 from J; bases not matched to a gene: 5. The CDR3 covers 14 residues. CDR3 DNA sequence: TGTGCCAGTAGTCATAGCGGGAGCCGCAATGAGCAGTTCTTC. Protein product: CASSHSGSRNEQFF. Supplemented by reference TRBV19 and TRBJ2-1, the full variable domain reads DGGITQSPKYLFRKEGQNVTLSCEQNLNHDAMYWYRQDPGQGLRLIYYSQIVNDFQKGDIAEGYSVSREKKESFPLTVTSAQKNPTAFYLCASSHSGSRNEQFFGPGTRLTVL.

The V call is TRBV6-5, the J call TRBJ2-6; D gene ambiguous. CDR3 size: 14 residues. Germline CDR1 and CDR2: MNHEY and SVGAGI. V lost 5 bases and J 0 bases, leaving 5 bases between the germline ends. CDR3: CASSESSGANVLTF. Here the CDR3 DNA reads TGTGCCAGCAGTGAGTCCTCTGGGGCCAACGTCCTGACTTTC.

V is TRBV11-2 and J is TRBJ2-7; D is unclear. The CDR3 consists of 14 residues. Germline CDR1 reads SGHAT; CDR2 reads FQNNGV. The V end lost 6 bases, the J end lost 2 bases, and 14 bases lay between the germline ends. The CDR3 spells CASRDFPQPYEQYF. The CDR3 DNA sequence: TGTGCCAGCAGAGACTTCCCACAACCCTACGAGCAGTACTTC.